Below are 27 T cell receptor beta chains sequenced from a single sample in a study of shared clonotypes between healthy human individuals. Data came from immunoSEQ multiplex PCR; TCRdb stores just in-frame clones and leaves some out. The profile shows approximately 2,300,000 clones, 85% to 95% of them singletons. The sequenced material came from naive CD4+ T cells from PBMCs. Subset: CD45RA+ positively selected. The source of these receptors is a young man in good health. Some clones in this sample may be carry-over from other donors' samples.

The V and J genes are TRBV11-2 and TRBJ2-7; 7 bases agree with TRBD1. The CDR3 runs to 15 residues. V was clipped by 5 bases and J by 2 bases; unmatched bases: 9. Germline CDR1 is SGHAT and CDR2 is FQNNGV. DNA for the CDR3: TGTGCCAGCAGCCCCGGTATCGACAGGGCCTACGAGCAGTACTTC. It is translated as CASSPGIDRAYEQYF.

The chain has TRBV10-3 and TRBJ1-1; D remains unclear. This CDR3 spans 15 amino acids. From germline, CDR1 is ENHRY and CDR2 SYGVKD. Trimming shortened V by 6 bases and J by 5 bases, and 19 bases separated the two germline ends. The CDR3 here is CAISPSSGEVTEAFF. CDR3 DNA: TGTGCCATCAGCCCCTCTTCCGGGGAGGTGACTGAAGCTTTCTTT.

This clone appeared once. V and J are TRBV18 and TRBJ2-3; TRBD1 matches at 7 bases. The CDR3 totals 14 residues. Trimming took 3 bases from V and 6 from J; bases not matched to a gene: 6. In germline, CDR1 is KGHSH, CDR2 LQKENI. In nucleotides, the CDR3 is TGTGCCAGCTCACCCAGACAGGGCATGGATACGCAGTATTTT. Encoded protein: CASSPRQGMDTQYF. Based on the CDR3 plus reference TRBV18 and TRBJ2-3, the full variable domain is NAGVMQNPRHLVRRRGQEARLRCSPMKGHSHVYWYRQLPEEGLKFMVYLQKENIIDESGMPKERFSAEFPKEGPSILRIQQVVRGDSAAYFCASSPRQGMDTQYFGPGTRLTVL.

This clone was detected only a few times. In the same sample, other DNA sequences code for this CDR3. The V and J genes are TRBV30 and TRBJ1-5; D gene uncertain. Germline CDR1 reads GTSNPN; CDR2 reads SVGIG (reference sequence). V shed 0 bases and J shed 2 bases, with 5 bases lying between them. CDR3 length: 13 amino acids. The CDR3 loop reads CAWSVAGNQPQHF. DNA for the CDR3: TGTGCCTGGAGTGTGGCGGGCAATCAGCCCCAGCATTTT.

The chain joins TRBV7-2 to TRBJ1-1, with D possibly matching TRBD1 (5 bases). V shed 8 bases and J shed 1 base, with 14 bases lying between them. From germline, CDR1 is SGHTA and CDR2 FQGNSA. The CDR3 is 14 residues long. CDR3 nucleotide sequence: TGTGCCAGCGGGGCCTGGACGGCGAACACTGAAGCTTTCTTT. It translates to CASGAWTANTEAFF.

With regard to this clone: The sample has other DNA sequences that encode this CDR3 too. V gene TRBV5-1 combines with J gene TRBJ2-1, with D tentatively TRBD2 (6 bases). Germline loops: CDR1 SGHRS, CDR2 YFSETQ. V lost 0 bases to trimming and J lost 0 bases, with 7 bases between them. The CDR3 spans 15 residues. This chain's CDR3 is CASSLDSGSYNEQFF. In DNA form, the CDR3 reads TGCGCCAGCAGCTTGGATAGCGGCTCCTACAATGAGCAGTTCTTC.

The DNA of the CDR3 is TGTGCCAGCTCACCTAATATCCCGGGACAGGGTACCTCTGGAAACACCATATATTTT. Protein: CASSPNIPGQGTSGNTIYF. The V gene is TRBV18, the J gene TRBJ1-3, with 9 bases identical to TRBD1. The V and J ends lost 3 bases and 0 bases, in that order; junction bases with no gene match: 12. The germline V gene has CDR1 KGHSH and CDR2 LQKENI. The CDR3 extends over 19 amino acids.

The CDR3 DNA sequence: TGCAGCGCCCGACAGGGCTCAAATGAAAAACTGTTTTTT. It yields the protein CSARQGSNEKLFF. The V and J genes are TRBV29-1 and TRBJ1-4; 7 bases line up with TRBD1. Germline loops: CDR1 SQVTM, CDR2 ANQGSEA. J was trimmed by 5 bases and V by 7 bases; bases with no gene match: 7. The CDR3 sequence is 13 residues long.

V is TRBV7-9 and J is TRBJ2-3; D is unresolved. Germline CDR1 is SEHNR and CDR2 is FQNEAQ (reference sequence). Between the trimmed V and J ends, which lost 5 bases and 0 bases, there was a span of 12 bases. CDR3 length: 15 residues. Written as DNA, the CDR3 is TGTGCCAGCAGCCAAGAAATCGGCAGCACAGATACGCAGTATTTT. The encoded protein is CASSQEIGSTDTQYF.

The V call is TRBV9, the J call TRBJ2-3; 15 bases agree with TRBD2. This CDR3 region has 21 residues. The V and J ends lost 4 bases and 0 bases, in that order; junction bases with no gene match: 15. Germline CDR1 and CDR2: SGDLS and YYNGEE. This CDR3 reads CASSFLSGRGTSGRSTDTQYF. The CDR3 nucleotides read TGTGCCAGCAGCTTTTTGTCAGGGAGAGGGACTAGCGGGAGGAGCACAGATACGCAGTATTTT.

This clone has only a few counts. This chain links TRBV28 with TRBJ2-4; D is uncertain. In germline, CDR1 is MDHEN, CDR2 SYDVKM. This CDR3 is built from 14 residues. V was clipped by 5 bases and J by 8 bases, with 16 bases between them. Here the CDR3 DNA reads TGTGCCAGCAGTCCCCCTGCAGGACGGGACATTCAGTACTTC. Translated, it gives CASSPPAGRDIQYF.

CDR3 amino acids: CASSSPGGGHQPQHF. Here the CDR3 DNA reads TGTGCCAGCAGTTCTCCCGGGGGGGGTCATCAGCCCCAGCATTTT. The rearrangement uses TRBV28 and TRBJ1-5; D possibly corresponds to TRBD1 (5 bases). V was clipped by 4 bases and J by 5 bases, with 15 bases between them. Looked up from germline, CDR1 is MDHEN and CDR2 is SYDVKM. This CDR3 is 15 amino acids long.

The genes are TRBV6-6 and TRBJ1-1; D gene ambiguous. This CDR3 is built from 15 residues. Germline CDR1 MNHNY, CDR2 SVGAGI (reference sequence). V gave up 0 bases and J gave up 4 bases, with 12 bases separating them. This CDR3 is CASSYSMLGPTEAFF. The CDR3 DNA reads as TGTGCCAGCAGTTACTCGATGTTGGGTCCCACTGAAGCTTTCTTT.

The chain combines TRBV5-4 with TRBJ2-5; D call uncertain. This CDR3 comprises 13 residues. The V and J ends lost 3 bases and 1 base respectively, with 7 bases between them. The germline CDR1 and CDR2 sequences are SGHNT and YYREEE (reference sequence). The CDR3 sequence is CASSSGPQETQYF. In nucleotides, the CDR3 is TGTGCCAGCAGCTCGGGCCCCCAAGAGACCCAGTACTTC. Full variable domain (outside the CDR3, taken from reference TRBV5-4 and TRBJ2-5): ETGVTQSPTHLIKTRGQQVTLRCSSQSGHNTVSWYQQALGQGPQFIFQYYREEENGRGNFPPRFSGLQFPNYSSELNVNALELDDSALYLCASSSGPQETQYFGPGTRLLVL.

V is TRBV2 and J is TRBJ2-4; 10 positions agree with TRBD1. The CDR3 extends over 16 amino acids. Germline-derived CDR1 and CDR2 are SNHLY and FYNNEI. The junction had 11 bases not matched to a gene; V was cut back by 5 bases and J by 7 bases. CDR3 protein: CASSLPGQGISNIQYF. CDR3 DNA: TGTGCCAGCAGTCTCCCGGGACAGGGGATATCCAACATTCAGTACTTC.

This rearrangement joins TRBV5-1 to TRBJ2-1; D gene ambiguous. The CDR3 covers 15 residues. Germline assignment: CDR1 SGHRS and CDR2 YFSETQ. Trimming removed 4 bases at V and 0 bases at J, with 11 bases between. CDR3 in DNA: TGCGCCAGCAGCGTTGGCGCAAGCTCCTACAATGAGCAGTTCTTC. Translating gives CASSVGASSYNEQFF. Together with reference TRBV5-1 and TRBJ2-1, the CDR3 gives the full variable domain: KAGVTQTPRYLIKTRGQQVTLSCSPISGHRSVSWYQQTPGQGLQFLFEYFSETQRNKGNFPGRFSGRQFSNSRSEMNVSTLELGDSALYLCASSVGASSYNEQFFGPGTRLTVL.

V gene TRBV28 combines with J gene TRBJ2-1, with a weak D call TRBD2 (5 bases). From germline, CDR1 is MDHEN and CDR2 SYDVKM. The V gene lost 6 bases and the J gene lost 3 bases, with 9 bases spanning the gap. The CDR3 spans 13 residues. The CDR3 DNA is TGTGCCAGCAGGACCACTAGCTACAATGAGCAGTTCTTC. This encodes CASRTTSYNEQFF.

This clone has a count of ten or more. Other DNA sequences in the sample encode the same CDR3. The V call is TRBV28, the J call TRBJ1-5; D unresolved. In germline, CDR1 is MDHEN, CDR2 SYDVKM. There are 12 residues in the CDR3. The V end lost 0 bases, the J end lost 6 bases, and 3 bases lay between the germline ends. DNA of the CDR3: TGTGCCAGCAGTTTATGGGGTCAGCCCCAGCATTTT. Translating gives CASSLWGQPQHF.

V usage is TRBV6-1 and J usage is TRBJ1-3; D unclear. The V and J ends lost 5 bases and 4 bases respectively, with 12 bases between them. CDR1 is MNHNS and CDR2 is SASEGT in the germline V gene. This CDR3 contains 14 residues. DNA for the CDR3: TGTGCCAGCAGTTTATTCAGACTGGGAAACACCATATATTTT. Protein: CASSLFRLGNTIYF.

This clone was found a few times. The chain couples TRBV2 to TRBJ1-2; D is ambiguous. The CDR3 contains 13 residues. V was cut by 3 bases and J by 4 bases, with 9 bases left in between. Germline-derived CDR1 and CDR2 are SNHLY and FYNNEI. CDR3 nucleotide sequence: TGTGCCAGCAGTGACACTAGGTCCTATGGCTACACCTTC. Protein sequence: CASSDTRSYGYTF.

This chain connects TRBV5-1 to TRBJ2-1; D is uncertain. This CDR3 is built from 13 residues. The V end lost 0 bases, the J end lost 9 bases, and 10 bases lay between the germline ends. Germline V lookup: CDR1 SGHRS, CDR2 YFSETQ. Here the CDR3 reads CASSLAPEGEQFF. DNA for the CDR3: TGCGCCAGCAGCTTGGCCCCAGAAGGTGAGCAGTTCTTC.

The chain couples TRBV6-5 to TRBJ2-5; the D gene could be TRBD1 or TRBD2 (5 bases each). Looked up from germline, CDR1 is MNHEY and CDR2 is SVGAGI. Trimming took 5 bases from V and 1 from J, leaving 8 bases between them. This CDR3 is built from 13 residues. The DNA of the CDR3 is TGTGCCAGCAGTAGGGACGGCCAAGAGACCCAGTACTTC. Protein product: CASSRDGQETQYF.

The V and J genes are TRBV5-4 and TRBJ2-7, with 8 bases identical to TRBD2. Germline loops: CDR1 SGHNT, CDR2 YYREEE (reference sequence). Trimming cost V 3 bases and J 10 bases; bases outside gene matches: 15. The CDR3 spans 15 residues. The CDR3 DNA sequence: TGTGCCAGCAGCTCGGGGGGGAGGACGGCGTGGGAACAGTACTTC. This codes for CASSSGGRTAWEQYF.

This sequence joins TRBV11-1 and TRBJ2-1; TRBD1 might be the D (7 bases). V was shortened by 2 bases and J by 5 bases, with 16 bases between the two germline ends. The germline CDR1 and CDR2 sequences are SGHAT and FQDESV (reference sequence). CDR3 length: 16 residues. CDR3 coding DNA: TGTGCCAGCAGCTTAATGGCAGGGGGGCTTGACAATGAGCAGTTCTTC. As protein: CASSLMAGGLDNEQFF.

J is TRBJ1-1 and V is TRBV19, with 10 bases fitting TRBD1. Germline trimming cut 4 bases from V and 7 bases from J; bases unmatched to any gene: 3. The CDR3 runs 13 residues. CDR1 is LNHDA and CDR2 is SQIVND in the germline V gene (reference sequence). The CDR3, as DNA: TGTGCCAGTAGTACCCGGGACAGGGGTGAAGCTTTCTTT. It is translated as CASSTRDRGEAFF.

The chain has TRBV27 and TRBJ2-7, with 8 bases aligning to TRBD2. There are 16 residues in the CDR3. CDR1 is MNHEY and CDR2 is SMNVEV in the germline V gene (reference sequence). Germline trimming cut 4 bases from V and 2 bases from J; bases unmatched to any gene: 10. In DNA, the CDR3 is TGTGCCAGCAGTTACCTCTCACCGGGACTAGCCTACGAGCAGTACTTC. It yields the protein CASSYLSPGLAYEQYF.

The rearrangement links TRBV28 to TRBJ2-1, with 10 bases lining up with TRBD1. The V gene's germline CDR1 is MDHEN and CDR2 SYDVKM. CDR3 length equals 15 residues. J lost 1 base, V lost 5 bases, and 2 bases had no gene match. The CDR3 region is CASSRTGGSYNEQFF. The CDR3 DNA reads TGTGCCAGCAGTCGGACAGGGGGTTCCTACAATGAGCAGTTCTTC.